This entry lists 12 T cell receptor beta chains sequenced from one sample in a study of T-cell reconstitution after alpha-beta-depleted transplantation in children. A TCRbeta library incorporating unique molecular identifiers was prepared. TCRdb re-called the PCR reads through MiXCR, storing one row per CDR3 protein. The sample lists more than 400,000 distinct CDR3 sequences, 43% occurring once. This material consisted of PBMCs, taken before TCRalphabeta/CD19-depleted stem cell transplant. The source is a girl aged 2 to 10 with aplastic anemia, due to receive a stem cell transplant.

This clonotype has just a few counts. The V gene is TRBV3-1, the J gene TRBJ1-3; D is ambiguous. V gave up 0 bases and J gave up 0 bases, with 6 bases separating them. CDR1 and CDR2 from the germline V gene are LGHDT and YNNKEL (reference sequence). The CDR3 has 15 amino acids. In nucleotides, the CDR3 is TGTGCCAGCAGCCAAGACAGGCACTCTGGAAACACCATATATTTT. This translates into CASSQDRHSGNTIYF.

This clonotype has at least ten counts. V is TRBV28 and J is TRBJ1-5; D call uncertain. The CDR3 is made up of 12 amino acids. V was pared by 1 base and J by 5 bases, with 3 bases between. Per germline, CDR1 MDHEN and CDR2 SYDVKM. The CDR3 is CASSLSHQPQHF. The CDR3 DNA reads as TGTGCCAGCAGTTTATCGCATCAGCCCCAGCATTTT.

About this clonotype itself: No conserved phenylalanine or tryptophan is present at the end of the CDR3, so a read error is the likely explanation. The chain employs TRBV12-3 or TRBV12-4 and TRBJ2-5; D possibly corresponds to TRBD2 (6 bases). Trimming removed 1 base at V and 4 bases at J, with 19 bases between. This CDR3 spans 17 amino acids. The CDR3 region is CASSLGLGREERETQYI. The CDR3 nucleotides are TGTGCCAGCAGTTTAGGCCTGGGCAGGGAGGAGCGAGAGACCCAGTACATC.

This clonotype came up many times. The rearrangement uses TRBV25-1 and TRBJ2-5; TRBD2 might be the D (7 bases). Germline V gives CDR1 MGHDK, CDR2 SYGVNS. The V gene lost 6 bases and the J gene lost 3 bases, with 17 bases spanning the gap. There are 15 residues in the CDR3. The chain's CDR3 is CASSEWGGTEETQYF. DNA of the CDR3: TGTGCCAGCAGCGAGTGGGGGGGCACGGAAGAGACCCAGTACTTC. Supplemented by reference TRBV25-1 and TRBJ2-5, the full variable domain reads EADIYQTPRYLVIGTGKKITLECSQTMGHDKMYWYQQDPGMELHLIHYSYGVNSTEKGDLSSESTVSRIRTEHFPLTLESARPSHTSQYLCASSEWGGTEETQYFGPGTRLLVL.

This clonotype was detected many times. This chain uses TRBV20-1 with TRBJ1-5; D is uncertain. V lost 5 bases to trimming and J lost 1 base, with 18 bases between them. CDR3 length equals 16 residues. Germline V lookup: CDR1 DFQATT, CDR2 SNEGSKA (reference sequence). The CDR3 sequence: CSAPRTAGNSNQPQHF. The CDR3 region has the DNA TGCAGTGCTCCGAGGACGGCGGGTAACAGCAATCAGCCCCAGCATTTT.

This clonotype was counted only a few times. Germline and junction disagree at one end, which may indicate a read error. The chain is built from TRBV20-1 and TRBJ2-1, with 7 bases fitting TRBD1. Germline V CDR1 and CDR2: DFQATT, SNEGSKA (reference sequence). The CDR3 has 14 amino acids. The CDR3 here is CSAKRGGANNEQFF. In DNA, the CDR3 is TGCAGCGCTAAACGAGGGGGCGCGAACAATGAGCAGTTCTTC.

The V and J genes are TRBV7-2 and TRBJ2-1; 7 bases agree with TRBD1. In germline, CDR1 is SGHTA, CDR2 FQGNSA. This CDR3 region has 14 residues. The V and J ends lost 5 bases and 4 bases, in that order; junction bases with no gene match: 5. CDR3 sequence reads: CASSRRDRYNEQFF. DNA of the CDR3: TGTGCCAGCAGCCGCCGGGACAGATACAATGAGCAGTTCTTC.

This clonotype was picked up a small number of times. The genes are TRBV4-1 and TRBJ2-3; D might be TRBD2 (6 bases). V was cut by 0 bases and J by 4 bases, with 11 bases left in between. The CDR3 runs to 15 residues. CDR1 MGHRA and CDR2 YSYEKL come from the germline V gene. The DNA for the CDR3 is TGCGCCAGCAGCCAAGAATCCGGGACTTCAGATACGCAGTATTTT. It is translated as CASSQESGTSDTQYF.

The CDR3 spells CSVELGTFTDTQYF. In DNA form, the CDR3 reads TGCAGCGTTGAACTTGGTACTTTCACAGATACGCAGTATTTT. The chain carries TRBV29-1 and TRBJ2-3; D not resolved. Trimming took 2 bases from V and 2 from J, leaving 11 bases between them. CDR1 SQVTM and CDR2 ANQGSEA come from the germline V gene. The CDR3 is 14 residues long.

V usage is TRBV5-1 and J usage is TRBJ1-3; D is possibly TRBD1 (5 bases). Germline V lookup: CDR1 SGHRS, CDR2 YFSETQ. The length of the CDR3 is 15 residues. The V and J ends lost 3 bases and 7 bases respectively, with 17 bases between them. CDR3 DNA: TGCGCCAGCAGCTCCCTTTCTGGCAGGGACAACACCATATATTTT. Amino acid sequence: CASSSLSGRDNTIYF.

This clonotype has a handful of counts. This chain connects TRBV7-2 to TRBJ1-2; 9 bases map to TRBD1. Germline-derived CDR1 and CDR2 are SGHTA and FQGNSA. The trim removed 8 bases at V and 6 bases at J, leaving 10 bases unmatched. This CDR3 has 14 residues. The chain's CDR3 is CASLDQTGGHGYTF. The CDR3, as DNA: TGTGCCAGCTTAGACCAAACAGGGGGCCATGGCTACACCTTC.

The chain employs TRBV7-2 and TRBJ1-2, with D maybe TRBD1 (5 bases). V was clipped by 1 base and J by 3 bases, with 15 bases between them. Per the germline V gene, CDR1 is SGHTA and CDR2 is FQGNSA. The CDR3 totals 16 residues. The CDR3, as DNA: TGTGCCAGCAGCTTAGAAAGGGGTGGGCCTTACTATGGCTACACCTTC. It translates to CASSLERGGPYYGYTF.